This T cell receptor (beta chain) was obtained from a study of cytotoxic CD8 clonotypes in ibrutinib-treated CLL. For the study at large: The patient breakdown showed 11 relapsed/refractory and some 16 treatment-naive cases, with under 18 IGHV unmutated. After a median 12 months on treatment (6 to 36), response samples were drawn.

Study conclusions and caveats: Pretreatment clonality was elevated relative to age-matched healthy donors and paralleled circulating CD8+ T-cell counts.

The protocol was immunoSEQ multiplex PCR, while the TCRdb copy is restricted to in-frame clones and leaves out a portion. The sample has a few hundred thousand clones; about three quarters are singletons. Details on this clone: Its antigen is still unknown.

The CDR3 is 14 residues long. Germline CDR1 MDHEN, CDR2 SYDVKM. V was pared by 6 bases and J by 5 bases, with 17 bases between. This specimen was PBMCs, taken after 24 months of ibrutinib treatment. This TCR came from a human donor with chronic lymphocytic leukemia. The rearrangement uses TRBV28 and TRBJ2-7, with a possible D match to TRBD1 (6 bases). CDR3 sequence reads: CASRNLQGFHEQYF. Written as DNA, the CDR3 is TGTGCCAGCAGGAACCTTCAGGGGTTCCACGAGCAGTACTTC.